A single sample gave rise to the 3 T cell receptor beta chains below, sequenced in a study of T cell changes during pregnancy in multiple sclerosis. Here immunoSEQ multiplex PCR was the method, and the copy in TCRdb shows in-frame clones only, minus some. In the table there are about 67,000 clones, roughly nine tenths of which are singletons. This sample comprised peripheral blood, obtained after pregnancy. Receptor source: a female donor with multiple sclerosis, enrolled in a pregnancy study.

This clone was observed once. The J gene is TRBJ2-3, the V gene TRBV6-1, with 8 bases lining up with TRBD1. Trimming removed 8 bases from V and 2 bases from J; junction bases left unmatched: 9. This CDR3 spans 15 amino acids. The germline gives CDR1 MNHNS, CDR2 SASEGT. This CDR3 reads CASASGTGATDTQYF. The CDR3 DNA sequence: TGTGCCAGCGCCTCCGGGACAGGAGCCACAGATACGCAGTATTTT.

This clone was seen only once. The chain links TRBV10-3 to TRBJ2-1, with 10 bases that match TRBD2. V lost 3 bases, J lost 14 bases, and 4 bases stayed unmatched. The CDR3 spans 12 residues. Germline loops: CDR1 ENHRY, CDR2 SYGVKD. The CDR3 nucleotides are TGTGCCATCAGTGACGAAAGCGGGAGGGAGTTCTTC. It is translated as CAISDESGREFF.

This clone was counted a few times. The gene calls are TRBV27 and TRBJ2-7; 12 bases agree with TRBD1. V shed 6 bases and J 5 bases; nucleotides not matched to a gene: 5. The CDR3 runs to 14 residues. Germline CDR1 MNHEY, CDR2 SMNVEV (reference sequence). The CDR3 nucleotides are TGTGCCAGCAGCCTGGGGACAGGGGGCCACGAGCAGTACTTC. Translated, it gives CASSLGTGGHEQYF.